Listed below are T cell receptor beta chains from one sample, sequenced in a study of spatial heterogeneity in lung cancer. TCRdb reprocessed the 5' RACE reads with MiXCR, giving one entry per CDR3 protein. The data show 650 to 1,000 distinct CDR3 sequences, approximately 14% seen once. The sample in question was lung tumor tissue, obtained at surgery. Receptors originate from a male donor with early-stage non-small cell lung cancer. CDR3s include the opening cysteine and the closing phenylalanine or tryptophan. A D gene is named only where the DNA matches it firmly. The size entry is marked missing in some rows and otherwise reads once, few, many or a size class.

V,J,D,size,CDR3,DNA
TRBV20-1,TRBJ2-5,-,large,CSPSGHLGETQYF,TGCAGTCCCTCGGGACACCTGGGGGAGACCCAGTACTTC
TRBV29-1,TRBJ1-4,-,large,CSVEKVVNEKLFF,TGCAGCGTTGAAAAGGTGGTTAATGAAAAACTGTTTTTT
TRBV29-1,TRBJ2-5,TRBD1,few,CSVAPDRAETQYF,TGCAGCGTTGCGCCGGACAGGGCAGAGACCCAGTACTTC
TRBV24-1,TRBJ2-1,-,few,CATSGVRGRDNEQFF,TGTGCCACCAGCGGCGTCCGGGGACGGGATAATGAGCAGTTCTTC
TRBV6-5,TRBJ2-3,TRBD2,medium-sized,CASSHGTSPDGWTQYF,TGTGCCAGCAGTCATGGGACTAGTCCCGATGGGTGGACGCAGTATTTT
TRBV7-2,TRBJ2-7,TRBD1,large,CASSSDPGQGYF,TGTGCCAGCAGCTCAGATCCGGGACAGGGGTACTTC
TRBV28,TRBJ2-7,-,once,CASSGGYEQYF,TGTGCCAGCAGTGGGGGTTACGAGCAGTACTTC
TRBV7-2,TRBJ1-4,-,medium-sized,CASKQGENEKLFF,TGTGCCAGTAAACAGGGAGAGAATGAAAAACTGTTTTTT
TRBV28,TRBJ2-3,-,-,CACRGGNVGTQYF,TGTGCCTGTAGGGGCGGGAATGTGGGTACGCAGTATTTT
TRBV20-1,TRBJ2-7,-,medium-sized,CSASPGPTYEQYF,TGCAGTGCTAGTCCTGGGCCCACCTACGAGCAGTACTTC
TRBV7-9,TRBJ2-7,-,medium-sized,CASSLVGVPGQYF,TGTGCCAGCAGCCTCGTCGGCGTGCCGGGGCAGTACTTC
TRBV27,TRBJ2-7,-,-,CASSLSGNEQYF,TGTGCCAGCAGTTTGTCAGGGAACGAGCAGTACTTC
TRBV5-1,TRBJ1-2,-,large,CASSLAGEYGYTF,TGCGCCAGCAGCTTGGCAGGGGAATATGGCTACACCTTC
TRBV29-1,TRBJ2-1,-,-,CSVEVYNEQFF,TGCAGCGTTGAAGTCTACAATGAGCAGTTCTTC
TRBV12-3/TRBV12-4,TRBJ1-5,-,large,CASSLDGGQPQHF,TGTGCCAGCAGTTTGGATGGGGGTCAGCCCCAGCATTTT
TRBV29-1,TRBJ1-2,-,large,CSVGVNHGYTF,TGCAGCGTTGGAGTCAACCATGGCTACACCTTC
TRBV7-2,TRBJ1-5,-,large,CASSQSGTKNQPQHF,TGTGCCAGCAGCCAAAGCGGGACAAAAAATCAGCCCCAGCATTTT
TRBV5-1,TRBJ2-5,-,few,CASSLGGFSQAAGETQYF,TGCGCCAGCAGCTTGGGGGGTTTCTCCCAAGCGGCGGGAGAGACCCAGTACTTC
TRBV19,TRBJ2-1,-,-,CASSIVPRSWGEQFF,TGTGCCAGTAGTATAGTCCCTCGGTCTTGGGGTGAGCAGTTCTTC
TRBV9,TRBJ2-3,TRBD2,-,CASSESGGTDTQYF,TGTGCCAGCAGCGAAAGCGGGGGCACAGATACGCAGTATTTT
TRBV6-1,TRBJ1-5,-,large,CASSARGSNQPQHF,TGTGCCAGCAGTGCTCGGGGGAGCAATCAGCCCCAGCATTTT
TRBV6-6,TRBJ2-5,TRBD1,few,CASSYSVGDSGGAQYF,TGTGCCAGCAGTTACTCAGTTGGGGACAGTGGGGGTGCCCAGTACTTC
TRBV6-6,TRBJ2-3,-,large,CASSYSQRYTDTQYF,TGTGCCAGCAGTTACTCTCAGCGGTACACAGATACGCAGTATTTT
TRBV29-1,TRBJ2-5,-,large,CSVDSGQETQYF,TGCAGCGTTGATAGCGGACAAGAGACCCAGTACTTC
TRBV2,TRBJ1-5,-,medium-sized,CASSGPGANQPQHF,TGTGCCAGCAGTGGTCCAGGGGCCAATCAGCCCCAGCATTTT
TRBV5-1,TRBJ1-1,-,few,CASSLGAVGEMNTEAFF,TGCGCCAGCAGCTTGGGCGCAGTGGGGGAGATGAACACTGAAGCTTTCTTT
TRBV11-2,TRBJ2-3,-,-,CASSYYTDTQYF,TGTGCCAGCAGCTATTACACAGATACGCAGTATTTT
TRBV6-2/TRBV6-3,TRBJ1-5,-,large,CASRGQVYQPQHF,TGTGCCAGCAGAGGGCAGGTCTATCAGCCCCAGCATTTT
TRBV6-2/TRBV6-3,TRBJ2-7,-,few,CASSYSTGGSYEQYF,TGTGCCAGCAGTTACTCGACTGGCGGGTCCTACGAGCAGTACTTC
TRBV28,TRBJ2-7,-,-,CASSMGLHYEQYF,TGTGCCAGCAGTATGGGACTCCACTACGAGCAGTACTTC
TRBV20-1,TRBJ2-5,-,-,CSARKVARETQYF,TGCAGTGCAAGAAAGGTGGCGAGGGAGACCCAGTACTTC
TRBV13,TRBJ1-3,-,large,CASSLGQGNTIYF,TGTGCCAGCAGCTTAGGGCAGGGAAACACCATATATTTT
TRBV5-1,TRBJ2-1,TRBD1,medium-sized,CASSSDGTASNEQFF,TGCGCCAGCAGCTCCGATGGGACAGCTTCCAATGAGCAGTTCTTC
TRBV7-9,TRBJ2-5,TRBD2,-,CASSPPSGSSEVETQYF,TGTGCCAGCAGCCCCCCGAGCGGGAGCTCAGAGGTAGAGACCCAGTACTTC
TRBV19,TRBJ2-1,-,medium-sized,CASSISASGNEQFF,TGTGCCAGTAGTATAAGCGCTAGTGGGAATGAGCAGTTCTTC
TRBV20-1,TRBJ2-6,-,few,CSAERGSGANVLTF,TGCAGTGCTGAACGGGGTTCTGGGGCCAACGTCCTGACTTTC
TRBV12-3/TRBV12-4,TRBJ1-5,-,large,CASSMGHLQHF,TGTGCCAGCAGTATGGGACACCTTCAGCATTTT